This paragraph covers one T cell receptor beta chain sequence. The antigen is undetermined. The entry originates in a study of T cell responses to AZD1222 COVID-19 vaccine. The CDR3 consists of 15 residues. The ends were cut back, 3 bases at V and 2 bases at J, with 14 bases in the middle. From germline, CDR1 is SGHVS and CDR2 FNYEAQ. Study-wide points: Donor demographics were predominantly white British with a female majority; clonal diversity may be underestimated. Among AZD1222 vaccinees, only six were seropositive at baseline. Regions left unmutated in variants are reportedly the target of nearly half of spike-specific TCRs.

TCRdb keeps only in-frame clones here, not all; method: immunoSEQ multiplex PCR. This table holds 100,000 to 130,000 clones, around 90% found once. The origin of this receptor is an adult in good health. The chain has TRBV7-6 and TRBJ2-7; D perhaps matches TRBD1 (6 bases). The specimen was peripheral blood, collected on day 0 of MenACWY control vaccination. The CDR3 bases are TGTGCCAGCAGCTTTTTACAGGGCGCACCCTACGAGCAGTACTTC. It yields the protein CASSFLQGAPYEQYF.